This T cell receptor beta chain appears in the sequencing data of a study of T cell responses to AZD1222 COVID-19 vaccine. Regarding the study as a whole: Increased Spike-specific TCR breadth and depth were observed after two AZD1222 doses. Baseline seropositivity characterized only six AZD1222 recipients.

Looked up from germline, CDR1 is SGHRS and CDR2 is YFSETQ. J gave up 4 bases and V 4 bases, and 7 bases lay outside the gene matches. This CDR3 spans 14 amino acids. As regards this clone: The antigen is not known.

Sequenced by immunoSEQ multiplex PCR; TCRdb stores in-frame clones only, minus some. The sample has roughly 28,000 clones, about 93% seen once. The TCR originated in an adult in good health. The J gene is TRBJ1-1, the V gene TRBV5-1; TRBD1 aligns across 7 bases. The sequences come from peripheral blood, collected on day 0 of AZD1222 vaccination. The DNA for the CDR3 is TGCGCCAGCAGCCGAGGGGGCGGCGGCACTGAAGCTTTCTTT. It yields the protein CASSRGGGGTEAFF.